Listed here is a single T cell receptor beta chain. The antigen remains undetermined. This specimen comes from a study of T cell repertoires in cytomegalovirus infection. TCRdb reanalysed the reads using MiXCR and keeps one entry per CDR3 protein. The table shows some 920,000 distinct CDR3 sequences, with 31% occurring only once. V shed 2 bases and J 5 bases; nucleotides not matched to a gene: 4. From germline, CDR1 is LGHDT and CDR2 YNNKEL (reference sequence). The CDR3 runs 16 residues. Overall study findings and caveats: There were HLA-C-restricted CMV-specific TCR beta clonotypes dominating the ex vivo response.

Sequenced material: cultured CD8+ T cells from PBMCs, taken from culture after CMV antigen stimulation. The receptor was derived from a human donor in good health (CMV status not recorded). Some clones in this sample may be carry-over from other donors' samples. This sequence joins TRBV3-1 and TRBJ2-5; 14 bases line up with TRBD2. The CDR3 DNA is TGTGCCAGCAGCCAATGGACTAGCGGGGGGACCGAGACCCAGTACTTC. It is translated as CASSQWTSGGTETQYF.